This T cell receptor (beta chain) was sequenced for a study of siplizumab effects on memory and regulatory T cells. Points from the study as a whole: Sequences below about 10^-5 frequency were poorly captured. As a result, only a minor fraction of alloreactive clones mapped to unstimulated subsets. The mean Treg-derived percentage of mappable alloreactive CD4+ clones was roughly 69% with siplizumab compared with roughly 26% in controls.

Germline CDR1 reads SGHRS; CDR2 reads YFSETQ. Trimming removed 6 bases at V and 2 bases at J, with 11 bases between. This CDR3 is built from 14 residues. Clones were sequenced by immunoSEQ multiplex PCR, and TCRdb holds only the in-frame ones, with some missing. The table has about 97,000 clones, about 94% seen once; the top ten hold 0.9% to 1.3%. Note on this clone: The antigen is undetermined.

The chain combines TRBV5-1 with TRBJ1-4; D may be TRBD1 (6 bases). The material sequenced was CD4+ T cells sorted from blood. The source of this sequence is a human donor in good health. The CDR3 nucleotides are TGCGCCAGCACCCCGGACAGCACTAATGAAAAACTGTTTTTT. This codes for CASTPDSTNEKLFF.